What follows are 17 T cell receptor beta chains derived from one specimen sequenced in a study of T-cell reconstitution after alpha-beta-depleted transplantation in children (dated by TCRdb to about 2016). The meaning of the sample's treatment or condition label: allogeneic hematopoietic cell transplantation with graft depleted of TCRalphabeta T cells and CD19 B cells. The library relied on PCR. Sequencing instrument: Illumina HiSeq 2500. Molecular barcoding was employed in the preparation of TCR libraries, with unique molecular identifiers being used to normalize TCRbeta repertoire quantification. Starting from the raw public reads, TCRdb applied fastp trimming at Q25, assembled clones with MiXCR and retained in-frame beta chains. Rows are combined by CDR3 protein, so each entry shows the most common genes and DNA. In all, the sample holds 700,000 to 850,000 distinct CDR3 sequences, and about 15% of those were seen once. 5% of the sample comes from the top ten.

The specimen was PBMCs, mostly from graft donor cells, collected 360 days after TCRalphabeta/CD19-depleted stem cell transplant. The receptors were sampled from a male patient younger than 18 who had a stem cell transplant for acute lymphoblastic leukemia, so the T cells may come from the graft donor.

This clonotype has a handful of counts. The J gene is TRBJ2-7, the V gene TRBV11-2, with TRBD1 matching 7 bases. CDR3 length: 15 amino acids. Unmatched junction bases numbered 10, after V lost 5 bases and J lost 3 bases. Germline CDR1 reads SGHAT; CDR2 reads FQNNGV. CDR3 DNA sequence: TGTGCCAGCAGCCCGTTGACAGGGCTCGACTACGAGCAGTACTTC. Its protein product is CASSPLTGLDYEQYF.

The rearrangement joins TRBV5-1 to TRBJ2-2; D may be TRBD1 (6 bases). From germline, CDR1 is SGHRS and CDR2 YFSETQ. CDR3 size: 15 residues. Trimming stripped 9 bases from V and 0 bases from J, with 15 bases between. The CDR3 DNA reads TGCGCCACGCTACAGGGCCCCTCGAACACCGGGGAGCTGTTTTTT. Its translation: CATLQGPSNTGELFF.

This clonotype was counted between two and nine times. The chain uses TRBV6-2 or TRBV6-3 and TRBJ2-5; TRBD1 might be the D (5 bases). Germline CDR1 MNHEY, CDR2 SVGEGT. The CDR3 contains 15 residues. Trimming shortened V by 2 bases and J by 2 bases, and 12 bases separated the two germline ends. The CDR3 protein is CASSYVGAGQETQYF. CDR3 nucleotides: TGTGCCAGCAGTTACGTAGGTGCAGGGCAAGAGACCCAGTACTTC.

The J gene is TRBJ2-7, the V gene TRBV29-1; no clear D. The ends were cut back, 6 bases at V and 0 bases at J, with 12 bases in the middle. Looked up from germline, CDR1 is SQVTM and CDR2 is ANQGSEA. The CDR3 sequence is 13 residues long. CDR3 residues: CSVRSGSSYEQYF. The CDR3 DNA sequence: TGCAGCGTGAGGTCGGGTTCCTCCTACGAGCAGTACTTC.

This clonotype was detected a few times. The chain has TRBV19 and TRBJ1-1; D gene uncertain. CDR1 and CDR2 from the germline V gene are LNHDA and SQIVND (reference sequence). The CDR3 length is 13 residues. The V and J ends lost 2 bases and 1 base respectively, with 5 bases between them. The CDR3 coding sequence is TGTGCCAGTAGTATAACGACGAACACTGAAGCTTTCTTT. Protein: CASSITTNTEAFF.

This clonotype was found a few times. This chain links TRBV4-1 with TRBJ1-1; D is possibly TRBD1 (5 bases). Germline CDR1 is MGHRA and CDR2 is YSYEKL. CDR3 length: 14 residues. V lost 2 bases to trimming and J lost 4 bases, with 11 bases between them. This CDR3 is CASSQLWGSTEAFF. CDR3 in DNA: TGCGCCAGCAGCCAACTCTGGGGCAGCACTGAAGCTTTCTTT.

This clonotype was picked up a small number of times. CDR3 sequence (DNA): TGTGCCAGCTCACGGACTAGCGGGAGACGGGCCCAGTACTTC. Its translation is CASSRTSGRRAQYF. This sequence joins TRBV18 and TRBJ2-5; TRBD2 matches at 13 bases. Trimming removed 4 bases from V and 9 bases from J; junction bases left unmatched: 5. CDR3 size: 14 residues. CDR1 is KGHSH, CDR2 LQKENI, per germline.

This clonotype was detected only a few times. CDR3 region: CASSSGPGEDEQFF. The CDR3 coding sequence is TGCGCCAGCAGCAGCGGACCCGGGGAGGATGAGCAGTTCTTC. The rearrangement links TRBV5-1 to TRBJ2-1, with D perhaps matching TRBD2 (6 bases). This CDR3 comprises 14 residues. Trimming cost V 4 bases and J 8 bases, with 16 bases left between them. The germline V gene has CDR1 SGHRS and CDR2 YFSETQ.

This clonotype was detected a few times. For the CDR3, the DNA is TGCGCCAGCAGCCAAGGGACCGGGACAGGGATTTACGAGCAGTACTTC. Its translation is CASSQGTGTGIYEQYF. The V gene is TRBV4-1, the J gene TRBJ2-7, with 9 bases fitting TRBD1. Germline-derived CDR1 and CDR2 are MGHRA and YSYEKL. The V gene end was trimmed by 1 base and the J gene end by 4 bases; junction bases not matched to a gene: 8. The CDR3 is 16 amino acids.

This clonotype occurred a few times. The V call is TRBV30, the J call TRBJ1-1; no clear D gene. V dropped 3 bases and J dropped 1 base, with 3 bases sitting between them. CDR3 size: 11 residues. Germline V gene sequence: CDR1 GTSNPN, CDR2 SVGIG (reference sequence). In DNA, the CDR3 is TGTGCCTGGAGGTGGAACACTGAAGCTTTCTTT. Amino acids: CAWRWNTEAFF.

The chain uses TRBV12-3 or TRBV12-4 and TRBJ2-7, with TRBD2 matching over 8 bases. CDR3 length: 15 residues. V lost 7 bases, J lost 3 bases, and 11 bases stayed unmatched. Written as DNA, the CDR3 is TGTGCCAGCACTCTCCTCCCGGGACTAGACTACGAGCAGTACTTC. Translation: CASTLLPGLDYEQYF.

The CDR3 spells CASRPKTSGSEQYF. The CDR3 region has the DNA TGTGCCAGCAGACCCAAGACTAGCGGGAGCGAGCAGTACTTC. The chain combines TRBV7-9 with TRBJ2-7; 12 nucleotides line up with TRBD2. CDR3 length equals 14 residues. Germline lookup yields CDR1 SEHNR and CDR2 FQNEAQ (reference sequence). Unmatched junction bases numbered 6, after V lost 6 bases and J lost 6 bases.

This rearrangement joins TRBV29-1 to TRBJ2-6; D could derive from TRBD1 or TRBD2 (6 bases each). V was pared by 6 bases and J by 1 base, with 16 bases between. Germline assignment: CDR1 SQVTM and CDR2 ANQGSEA. The CDR3 has 16 residues. In nucleotides, the CDR3 is TGCAGCGTGGAGGGACATCCGACTTCTGGGGCCAACGTCCTGACTTTC. Translation gives CSVEGHPTSGANVLTF. Combining the CDR3 with reference TRBV29-1 and TRBJ2-6 gives the whole variable domain SAVISQKPSRDICQRGTSLTIQCQVDSQVTMMFWYRQQPGQSLTLIATANQGSEATYESGFVIDKFPISRPNLTFSTLTVSNMSPEDSSIYLCSVEGHPTSGANVLTFGAGSRLTVL.

For this clonotype: This sequence may be a read error, since a much larger clone differs from it by one base. The chain carries TRBV29-1 and TRBJ1-1, with D perhaps TRBD1 (6 bases). Germline CDR1 is SQVTM and CDR2 is ANQGSEA. This CDR3 has 12 amino acids. Trimming cost V 4 bases and J 3 bases, with 9 bases left between them. CDR3 amino acids: CSVGEGDTEAFF. In DNA form, the CDR3 reads TGCAGCGTTGGGGAGGGGGACACTGAAGCTTTCTTT.

A few counts support this clonotype. The rearrangement uses TRBV12-3 or TRBV12-4 and TRBJ1-6; D might be TRBD1 (5 bases). The ends were cut back, 5 bases at V and 6 bases at J, with 14 bases in the middle. The CDR3 loop spans 15 amino acids. DNA of the CDR3: TGTGCCAGCAGTCCCTCGGGGGAGGCTAATTCACCCCTCCACTTT. This codes for CASSPSGEANSPLHF.

The genes are TRBV15 and TRBJ2-1, with a tentative D call TRBD2 (8 bases). The V and J ends lost 6 bases and 7 bases respectively, with 19 bases between them. CDR3 length: 15 amino acids. CDR1 and CDR2 (germline): LNHNV, YYDKDF (reference sequence). CDR3: CATRNRGLVVNEQFF. The CDR3 coding sequence is TGTGCCACCAGGAACAGGGGACTAGTTGTGAATGAGCAGTTCTTC.

This clonotype occurred many times. The rearrangement joins TRBV10-3 to TRBJ1-2, with D unresolved. CDR1 ENHRY and CDR2 SYGVKD come from the germline V gene. With 3 bases removed from V and 4 bases from J, the gap between germline ends came to 3 bases. The CDR3 has 11 residues. The CDR3 loop reads CAISDGYGYTF. CDR3 DNA: TGTGCCATCAGTGACGGCTATGGCTACACCTTC.